This T cell receptor beta chain came from a study of shared T cell receptors in the human thymus. Germline V CDR1 and CDR2: SGHRS, YFSETQ. The CDR3 loop spans 16 amino acids. After removal of 3 bases from V and 14 bases from J, the junction contained 16 bases not matched to a gene. This clone was found a few times. Libraries were prepared by immunoSEQ multiplex PCR; TCRdb keeps only in-frame clonotypes and omits some of them. The sample records 700,000 to 750,000 clones, approximately 85% being singletons. These data were also filed under a second study, of human thymus T cells. That paper adds: Having corrective surgery for congenital heart defects, healthy Finnish infants were the ones who donated. Resections were taken during corrective heart surgery, and the thymus tissue came from these. Gene usage for V and J segments appeared biased in thymic and blood repertoires. Highly overlapping thymic repertoires among unrelated individuals were reported in related research.

The receptor's source is a girl less than two years old with a congenital heart defect. The J gene is TRBJ1-4, the V gene TRBV5-1; 10 bases map to TRBD1. The specimen sequenced was thymocytes. CDR3 nucleotides: TGCGCCAGCAGCTCCTACGGGACAGGGGTAAAAAAGTCGCTGTTTTTT. Translated, it gives CASSSYGTGVKKSLFF.